These 16 T cell receptor beta chains were all obtained from the same sample, sequenced in a study of blood T cell repertoires in COVID-19. The method was immunoSEQ multiplex PCR; TCRdb's version includes in-frame clones alone and lacks a portion of them. The top ten clones hold around 7.9% of a sample with some 490,000 clones, less than 90% of them seen once. The source material was PBMCs or T cells enriched from blood (not recorded which). The source of these receptors is a woman aged 60-75 years who had recovered from COVID-19.

V is TRBV13 and J is TRBJ1-6; tentative D call: TRBD1 (6 bases). The germline CDR1 and CDR2 sequences are PRHDT and FYEKMQ (reference sequence). V was shortened by 1 base and J by 5 bases, with 12 bases between the two germline ends. The CDR3 spans 16 residues. CDR3 DNA: TGTGCCAGCAGCTTAGCTAGGACAGCCAATAATTCACCCCTCCACTTT. Residues: CASSLARTANNSPLHF.

V and J are TRBV6-5 and TRBJ1-2; D is ambiguous. V was trimmed by 3 bases and J by 7 bases, leaving 15 bases between them. There are 14 residues in the CDR3. CDR1 is MNHEY, CDR2 SVGAGI, per germline. The CDR3 coding sequence is TGTGCCAGCAGTTATGGGCAGTTAATAGGTGGCTACACCTTC. Protein sequence: CASSYGQLIGGYTF.

The rearrangement links TRBV6-6 to TRBJ1-1; 9 nucleotides align to TRBD1. Germline loops: CDR1 MNHNY, CDR2 SVGAGI (reference sequence). Trimming cost V 6 bases and J 5 bases; bases outside gene matches: 13. The CDR3 spans 16 residues. The CDR3 DNA reads as TGTGCCAGCAGCCCTCTGTCGGCGACAGGGGGAACTGAAGCTTTCTTT. It translates to CASSPLSATGGTEAFF.

The chain couples TRBV7-2 to TRBJ1-5; D gene unclear. Germline CDR1 and CDR2: SGHTA and FQGNSA. This CDR3 has 13 amino acids. Between the trimmed V and J ends, which lost 6 bases and 5 bases, there was a span of 11 bases. The CDR3 loop reads CASSPYPYQPQHF. The CDR3 DNA reads TGTGCCAGCAGTCCTTATCCTTATCAGCCCCAGCATTTT.

This rearrangement joins TRBV27 to TRBJ1-5; maybe TRBD1 (5 bases). This CDR3 has 16 amino acids. Germline V CDR1 and CDR2: MNHEY, SMNVEV (reference sequence). Trimming cost V 6 bases and J 1 base, with 16 bases left between them. This CDR3 reads CASSSGVWDSNQPQHF. The DNA of the CDR3 is TGTGCCAGCAGCTCGGGGGTATGGGACAGCAATCAGCCCCAGCATTTT.

The rearrangement joins TRBV11-2 to TRBJ2-7; 7 bases align to TRBD1. CDR1 and CDR2 from the germline V gene are SGHAT and FQNNGV. J gave up 2 bases and V 1 base, and 2 bases lay outside the gene matches. CDR3 length equals 14 residues. CDR3 bases: TGTGCCAGCAGCTTAGGGCAGGGGGCCTACGAGCAGTACGTC. Residues: CASSLGQGAYEQYV.

This clone was counted a single time. V and J are TRBV18 and TRBJ2-7; D possibly corresponds to TRBD1 (7 bases). CDR1 and CDR2 (germline): KGHSH, LQKENI. The ends were cut back, 3 bases at V and 3 bases at J, with 9 bases in the middle. This CDR3 has 13 amino acids. The chain's CDR3 is CASSPQGGYEQYV. Here the CDR3 DNA reads TGTGCCAGCTCACCTCAGGGGGGCTACGAGCAGTACGTC.

The rearrangement joins TRBV18 to TRBJ2-5; D is unresolved. Per the germline V gene, CDR1 is KGHSH and CDR2 is LQKENI. The CDR3 totals 13 residues. Trimming took off 1 base at V and 3 bases at J, with 6 bases between the two ends. CDR3 DNA sequence: TGTGCCAGCTCACCACACTTTAAAGAGACCCAGTACTTC. Amino acid sequence: CASSPHFKETQYF.

The rearrangement uses TRBV19 and TRBJ2-3, with D possibly being TRBD2 (5 bases). V lost 1 base and J 0 bases, leaving 8 bases between the germline ends. Germline V gene data show CDR1 as LNHDA and CDR2 as SQIVND (reference sequence). The CDR3 is 15 amino acids. The CDR3 region has the DNA TGTGCCAGTAGTATAGTTACGGGGAGCACAGATACGCAGTATTTT. It is translated as CASSIVTGSTDTQYF.

The chain carries TRBV2 and TRBJ2-7, with TRBD2 as a possible D gene (5 bases). The length of the CDR3 is 12 residues. Germline loops: CDR1 SNHLY, CDR2 FYNNEI. V lost 4 bases and J lost 1, with 5 bases in between. Here the CDR3 reads CASSGTSYEQYV. The CDR3 nucleotides are TGTGCCAGCAGTGGGACTTCCTACGAGCAGTACGTC.

The rearrangement links TRBV12-5 to TRBJ2-7; tentative D call: TRBD1 (6 bases). V shed 0 bases and J shed 2 bases, with 17 bases lying between them. Germline V gene lookup returns CDR1 LGHNT and CDR2 FRNRAP. The CDR3 contains 17 residues. The CDR3 DNA follows: TGTGCTAGTGGTTTGGTAGTCGGAGGCGGACAGACCTACGAGCAGTACGTC. Translated, it gives CASGLVVGGGQTYEQYV.

J is TRBJ2-7 and V is TRBV10-3, with 7 bases lining up with TRBD1. The V gene end was trimmed by 10 bases and the J gene end by 0 bases; junction bases not matched to a gene: 3. This CDR3 region has 12 residues. The germline CDR1 and CDR2 sequences are ENHRY and SYGVKD. CDR3: CATGQDSYEQYV. The CDR3 nucleotides are TGTGCCACTGGACAGGACTCCTACGAGCAGTACGTC.

The chain uses TRBV5-8 and TRBJ1-3; D unclear. There are 14 residues in the CDR3. Between the trimmed V and J ends, which lost 0 bases and 0 bases, there was a span of 4 bases. Looked up from germline, CDR1 is SGHTS and CDR2 is YDEGEE. The CDR3 DNA reads as TGTGCCAGCAGCTTGGAGCTCTCTGGAAACACCATATATTTT. Translation gives CASSLELSGNTIYF.

This chain links TRBV7-2 with TRBJ2-1; 9 bases fit TRBD1. V gave up 5 bases and J gave up 7 bases; unmatched junction bases: 9. Germline CDR1 is SGHTA and CDR2 is FQGNSA. The CDR3 covers 15 residues. This chain's CDR3 is CASSAGTGKWNEQFF. Written as DNA, the CDR3 is TGTGCCAGCAGCGCCGGGACAGGGAAGTGGAATGAGCAGTTCTTC.

V gene TRBV6-5 combines with J gene TRBJ2-7, with 9 bases identical to TRBD1. J gave up 0 bases and V 2 bases, and 2 bases lay outside the gene matches. CDR3 length equals 15 residues. Germline loops: CDR1 MNHEY, CDR2 SVGAGI. CDR3 in amino acids: CASSYGTGSSYEQYF. In DNA form, the CDR3 reads TGTGCCAGCAGTTACGGGACAGGGAGCTCCTACGAGCAGTACTTC.

CDR3 residues: CASSLAGSGYGYTF. In nucleotides, the CDR3 is TGTGCCAGCAGCTTAGCAGGCTCCGGGTATGGCTACACCTTC. The chain employs TRBV7-9 and TRBJ1-2, with D uncertain. CDR1 and CDR2 (germline): SEHNR, FQNEAQ (reference sequence). With 0 bases removed from V and 5 bases from J, the gap between germline ends came to 10 bases. The CDR3 spans 14 residues.